This T cell receptor (beta chain) was sequenced in a study of control samples from healthy donors and cancer patients. CDR3 length equals 16 residues. Germline CDR1 is KGHSH and CDR2 is LQKENI. Trimming left V 2 bases short and J 4 bases short, with 14 bases between. This table comes from immunoSEQ multiplex PCR, and its TCRdb copy is limited to in-frame clones, with some not included. The table shows approximately 84,000 clones, with 82% occurring only once. Specimen: blood. The clonotype was recovered from a woman aged 55-70 years in good health. J is TRBJ2-2 and V is TRBV18, with D possibly being TRBD2 (5 bases). The CDR3 DNA is TGTGCCAGCTCACCAACTAGGACTGGAGGCACCGGGGAGCTGTTTTTT. Its protein is CASSPTRTGGTGELFF.